This T cell receptor (beta chain) appears in the sequencing data of a study of molecular identifiers for immune sequencing clone quantification. Listed TCR primers, together with previously described methods, were used for the bulk TCR libraries. TCRdb re-analysed the PCR reads in MiXCR, keeping a single row per CDR3 protein. The sample holds about 640,000 distinct CDR3 sequences, about 20% seen once. The CDR3 totals 16 residues. The V and J ends lost 0 bases and 2 bases respectively, with 16 bases between them. CDR1 and CDR2 (germline): GTSNPN, SVGIG (reference sequence). The TCR originated in a human donor in good health. Some libraries in this study had Jurkat cell RNA spiked in. The sample comprised naive CD8+ T cells from blood, with Jurkat cell RNA spiked in. Subset specified: FACS-sorted CD8+CD4-CCR7+CD45RA+ naive T cells. The rearrangement links TRBV30 to TRBJ1-2; D is undetermined. Here the CDR3 reads CAWSVLGLLPNYGYTF. In DNA form, the CDR3 reads TGTGCCTGGAGTGTACTAGGACTCCTTCCGAACTATGGCTACACCTTC.